This TCR beta chain was retrieved from a study of OX40 agonist ivuxolimab in advanced cancers. The study in broad terms: Ivuxolimab was an agonistic, fully human IgG2 monoclonal antibody directed against OX40 (CD134), a costimulatory receptor. The dose-escalation cohort was 80% to 90% male with a mean age of approximately 59 years, ranging from about 23 to 85. Patients were allowed to have had prior anti-PD-1, anti-PD-L1 or anti-CTLA-4 therapy, and approximately 40% of the dose-escalation patients had been treated with checkpoint inhibitors. Peripheral TCRbeta sequencing was intended to test whether TCR sequence diversity was altered and clonal T-cell expansion was caused by ivuxolimab. Three dose-escalation patients achieved partial responses, one with hepatocellular carcinoma and two with cutaneous melanoma. Intravenous ivuxolimab was administered to patients every 2 weeks at six dose levels: 0.01, 0.1, 0.3, 1.5, 3 and 10 mg/kg. The paper covers the monotherapy dose-escalation part of the phase I ivuxolimab trial, which included N ≈ 52 patients. Of the 52 patients in dose escalation, approximately 20 had hepatocellular carcinoma, about 15 had melanoma, 9 had renal cell carcinoma and 9 had head and neck cancer. Study-wide findings and limitations: In the 0.1-3.0 mg/kg groups, partial responders had among the lowest normalized peripheral clonal expansion, particularly in CD8+ T cells. On average, CD8+ T cells showed more expanded clones than CD4+ T cells after ivuxolimab. At doses of 0.1 to 3.0 mg/kg, clonal expansion of both CD4+ and CD8+ T cells in blood was seen between baseline and week 6. The antigen specificity of the clonally expanded peripheral T cells was not determined. Low levels of normalized T-cell clonal expansion were also shown by some nonresponding patients.

Genomic DNA was isolated from the sorted cells so that the TCRbeta CDR3 region could be sequenced. TCRbeta CDR3 regions were sequenced using the immunoSEQ Assay. Entries here come from immuneACCESS through TCRdb and include only in-frame sequences with V and J called. Some clones fail to appear in such tables; in the studies checked, an unresolved V gene covers under half of the shortfall, and the cause of the remainder is unknown. In all, the sample holds some 100,000 clones, and about nine tenths of those were seen once. The ten top clones hold about 0.29% of the sample. Patients with a history of autoimmune disease or receiving systemic immunosuppression were excluded from the trial. In every dose cohort, peripheral blood was drawn for TCR sequencing at baseline, cycle 4 day 1, and cycle 7 day 1. Samples were obtained from an open-label, multicenter, first-in-human phase I dose-escalation trial of ivuxolimab. Adults with locally advanced or metastatic melanoma, renal cell, hepatocellular, or head and neck squamous cell carcinoma were enrolled in the trial. Before TCR sequencing, CD4+ T cells and CD8+ T cells were sorted from peripheral blood as separate populations.

Germline trimming: 5 bases from V, 6 bases from J; junction bases outside gene matches: 7. CDR3 length: 13 amino acids, cysteine to phenylalanine. Only CDR3 DNA remains: 39 bases, in frame from the first base. The germline V gene (reference sequence) gives CDR1 as GTSNPN and CDR2 as SVGIG. About this clone itself: This receptor's antigen is unknown. Qualities for individual bases were not recorded, and no much larger clone is one base off.

Rearrangement joined TRBV30 to TRBJ1-5; TRBD1 fits 7 bases in the junction. The TCR originated in an adult with an advanced solid tumor such as melanoma, head and neck, liver or kidney cancer. Sequencing was performed on CD4+ or CD8+ T cells sorted from blood, taken in a trial of the OX40 agonist ivuxolimab. In nucleotide form, the sequence is TGTGCCTGGTCGACAGGGCCGAGTCAGCCCCAGCATTTT. Its product reads: CAWSTGPSQPQHF.